These T cell receptor beta chains were read from a single sample in a study of T cell changes during pregnancy in multiple sclerosis. Profiling relied on immunoSEQ multiplex PCR, and the TCRdb table lists in-frame clones only, not all of them. The table shows around 88,000 clones, with approximately 90% occurring only once. Sequencing was performed on peripheral blood, taken in the first trimester of pregnancy. The receptors originated from a female donor with multiple sclerosis, enrolled in a pregnancy study. Both conserved end residues are part of each CDR3. Fields, in order: J gene, clone size, V gene, D gene, CDR3 protein, CDR3 DNA. D genes are given only for firm matches. The size field is filled for only some rows; it gives once, few, many or a size class.

J gene: TRBJ1-1
clone size: NA
V gene: TRBV19
D gene: NA
CDR3 protein: CASSIQGGGTEAFF
CDR3 DNA: TGTGCCAGTAGTATTCAGGGAGGAGGCACTGAAGCTTTCTTT

J gene: TRBJ2-1
clone size: NA
V gene: TRBV28
D gene: TRBD2
CDR3 protein: CASSRAGGIGGEQFF
CDR3 DNA: TGTGCCAGCAGTAGAGCGGGGGGTATAGGCGGTGAGCAGTTCTTC

J gene: TRBJ1-5
clone size: NA
V gene: TRBV2
D gene: TRBD1
CDR3 protein: CASRAQGGSNQPQHF
CDR3 DNA: TGTGCCAGCAGGGCCCAGGGGGGCAGCAATCAGCCCCAGCATTTT

J gene: TRBJ1-1
clone size: NA
V gene: TRBV30
D gene: TRBD1
CDR3 protein: CAWRDRGVNTEAFF
CDR3 DNA: TGTGCCTGGAGAGACAGGGGGGTTAACACTGAAGCTTTCTTT

J gene: TRBJ2-7
clone size: NA
V gene: TRBV5-1
D gene: TRBD2
CDR3 protein: CASSSLVPAGAEAGEQYF
CDR3 DNA: TGCGCCAGCAGCTCACTGGTCCCAGCGGGAGCCGAGGCCGGCGAGCAGTACTTC

J gene: TRBJ2-1
clone size: NA
V gene: TRBV30
D gene: TRBD2
CDR3 protein: CAWIAGGPFAEQFF
CDR3 DNA: TGTGCCTGGATAGCGGGAGGACCGTTCGCTGAGCAGTTCTTC

J gene: TRBJ2-7
clone size: once
V gene: TRBV9
D gene: TRBD2
CDR3 protein: CASSDTGTSYGEQYF
CDR3 DNA: TGTGCCAGCAGCGACACCGGGACTAGCTATGGCGAGCAGTACTTC

J gene: TRBJ1-2
clone size: NA
V gene: TRBV9
D gene: NA
CDR3 protein: CASSRRGSSPNGYTF
CDR3 DNA: TGTGCCAGCAGCAGACGAGGCTCCTCCCCCAATGGCTACACCTTC

J gene: TRBJ2-7
clone size: NA
V gene: TRBV18
D gene: NA
CDR3 protein: CASSPQGSPKYEQYF
CDR3 DNA: TGTGCCAGCTCACCCCAGGGCTCACCCAAATACGAGCAGTACTTC

J gene: TRBJ2-3
clone size: NA
V gene: TRBV6-1
D gene: TRBD1
CDR3 protein: CASGRGSADTQYF
CDR3 DNA: TGTGCCAGCGGCAGGGGGTCCGCAGATACGCAGTATTTT

J gene: TRBJ2-2
clone size: NA
V gene: TRBV7-2
D gene: TRBD2
CDR3 protein: CASSRQTSGAGELFF
CDR3 DNA: TGTGCCAGCAGCCGTCAGACTAGCGGCGCCGGGGAGCTGTTTTTT

J gene: TRBJ2-7
clone size: NA
V gene: TRBV30
D gene: TRBD2
CDR3 protein: CAWTSGGHEQYF
CDR3 DNA: TGTGCCTGGACTAGCGGGGGGCACGAGCAGTACTTC

J gene: TRBJ2-3
clone size: NA
V gene: TRBV28
D gene: NA
CDR3 protein: CASSLLSDTQYF
CDR3 DNA: TGTGCCAGCAGTTTATTATCCGATACGCAGTATTTT

J gene: TRBJ2-2
clone size: NA
V gene: TRBV13
D gene: TRBD1
CDR3 protein: CASTLGQITGELFF
CDR3 DNA: TGTGCCAGCACCTTGGGACAGATCACCGGGGAGCTGTTTTTT

J gene: TRBJ2-7
clone size: once
V gene: TRBV6-5
D gene: NA
CDR3 protein: CASQPRRVGEQYF
CDR3 DNA: TGTGCCAGCCAACCGCGCAGGGTCGGCGAGCAGTACTTC

J gene: TRBJ2-2
clone size: once
V gene: TRBV7-6
D gene: NA
CDR3 protein: CASRTDTYTGELFF
CDR3 DNA: TGTGCCAGCAGAACAGACACTTACACCGGGGAGCTGTTTTTT

J gene: TRBJ1-1
clone size: NA
V gene: TRBV5-4
D gene: NA
CDR3 protein: CASSFGGYDTEAFF
CDR3 DNA: TGTGCCAGCAGCTTTGGGGGGTACGACACTGAAGCTTTCTTT

J gene: TRBJ2-4
clone size: NA
V gene: TRBV7-9
D gene: TRBD2
CDR3 protein: CASSSGTSGRNIQYF
CDR3 DNA: TGTGCCAGCAGCTCCGGGACTAGCGGTAGAAACATTCAGTACTTC

J gene: TRBJ2-7
clone size: NA
V gene: TRBV29-1
D gene: NA
CDR3 protein: CSGGQAGNEQYF
CDR3 DNA: TGCAGCGGAGGACAGGCGGGAAACGAGCAGTACTTC

J gene: TRBJ2-3
clone size: NA
V gene: TRBV4-1
D gene: TRBD2
CDR3 protein: CASSTAGGLTDTQYF
CDR3 DNA: TGCGCCAGCAGCACAGCGGGGGGGCTCACAGATACGCAGTATTTT

J gene: TRBJ1-1
clone size: NA
V gene: TRBV29-1
D gene: NA
CDR3 protein: CSVKRTVMNTEAFF
CDR3 DNA: TGCAGCGTCAAAAGGACAGTCATGAACACTGAAGCTTTCTTT

J gene: TRBJ2-7
clone size: NA
V gene: TRBV5-1
D gene: TRBD1
CDR3 protein: CASSLSSQGASYEQYF
CDR3 DNA: TGCGCCAGCAGCTTGTCATCACAGGGGGCCTCCTACGAGCAGTACTTC

J gene: TRBJ2-5
clone size: NA
V gene: TRBV4-1
D gene: TRBD2
CDR3 protein: CASSPIAGAQGETQYF
CDR3 DNA: TGCGCCAGCAGCCCTATAGCGGGGGCTCAGGGAGAGACCCAGTACTTC

J gene: TRBJ2-7
clone size: NA
V gene: TRBV27
D gene: NA
CDR3 protein: CASSRASPPYEQYF
CDR3 DNA: TGTGCCAGCAGCCGGGCTAGCCCTCCCTACGAGCAGTACTTC

J gene: TRBJ1-5
clone size: NA
V gene: TRBV6-5
D gene: NA
CDR3 protein: CASSYAGNQPQHF
CDR3 DNA: TGTGCCAGCAGTTACGCGGGGAATCAGCCCCAGCATTTT

J gene: TRBJ2-7
clone size: NA
V gene: TRBV6-6
D gene: TRBD2
CDR3 protein: CASSYGREYYEQYF
CDR3 DNA: TGTGCCAGCAGTTACGGGCGGGAGTACTACGAGCAGTACTTC

J gene: TRBJ1-5
clone size: once
V gene: TRBV19
D gene: NA
CDR3 protein: CASRMAGGHNQPQHF
CDR3 DNA: TGTGCCAGTAGGATGGCGGGGGGCCACAATCAGCCCCAGCATTTT

J gene: TRBJ1-4
clone size: NA
V gene: TRBV4-3
D gene: TRBD1
CDR3 protein: CASSQGDSSEGEKLFF
CDR3 DNA: TGCGCCAGCAGCCAGGGGGACAGTTCCGAGGGTGAAAAACTGTTTTTT

J gene: TRBJ2-2
clone size: NA
V gene: TRBV11-2
D gene: NA
CDR3 protein: CASSWRPSDPTNTGELFF
CDR3 DNA: TGTGCCAGCAGCTGGAGGCCTAGCGATCCTACGAACACCGGGGAGCTGTTTTTT

J gene: TRBJ1-1
clone size: NA
V gene: TRBV29-1
D gene: TRBD1
CDR3 protein: CSVLDRVEAFF
CDR3 DNA: TGCAGCGTCCTCGACAGGGTTGAAGCTTTCTTT

J gene: TRBJ2-3
clone size: NA
V gene: TRBV19
D gene: TRBD2
CDR3 protein: CASSPRVAGSDTQYF
CDR3 DNA: TGTGCCAGTAGTCCCCGGGTAGCGGGGAGTGATACGCAGTATTTT

J gene: TRBJ1-1
clone size: NA
V gene: TRBV20-1
D gene: NA
CDR3 protein: CSASRQSEAFF
CDR3 DNA: TGCAGTGCTAGCCGACAGAGTGAAGCTTTCTTT

J gene: TRBJ1-3
clone size: NA
V gene: TRBV9
D gene: NA
CDR3 protein: CASSGGHLYSGNTIYF
CDR3 DNA: TGTGCCAGCAGCGGGGGACACCTCTACTCTGGAAACACCATATATTTT

J gene: TRBJ2-7
clone size: once
V gene: TRBV28
D gene: NA
CDR3 protein: CASSLPGYEQYF
CDR3 DNA: TGTGCCAGCAGTTTACCAGGGTACGAGCAGTACTTC

J gene: TRBJ2-1
clone size: NA
V gene: TRBV11-3
D gene: NA
CDR3 protein: CASSLDRLDNEQFF
CDR3 DNA: TGTGCCAGCAGCTTAGATCGGCTAGACAATGAGCAGTTCTTC

J gene: TRBJ2-7
clone size: NA
V gene: TRBV6-5
D gene: NA
CDR3 protein: CASLENTGSYEQYF
CDR3 DNA: TGTGCCAGCCTGGAAAATACAGGGTCCTACGAGCAGTACTTC

J gene: TRBJ2-5
clone size: NA
V gene: TRBV9
D gene: TRBD2
CDR3 protein: CASSNLAVQETQYF
CDR3 DNA: TGTGCCAGCAGCAATCTAGCGGTTCAAGAGACCCAGTACTTC